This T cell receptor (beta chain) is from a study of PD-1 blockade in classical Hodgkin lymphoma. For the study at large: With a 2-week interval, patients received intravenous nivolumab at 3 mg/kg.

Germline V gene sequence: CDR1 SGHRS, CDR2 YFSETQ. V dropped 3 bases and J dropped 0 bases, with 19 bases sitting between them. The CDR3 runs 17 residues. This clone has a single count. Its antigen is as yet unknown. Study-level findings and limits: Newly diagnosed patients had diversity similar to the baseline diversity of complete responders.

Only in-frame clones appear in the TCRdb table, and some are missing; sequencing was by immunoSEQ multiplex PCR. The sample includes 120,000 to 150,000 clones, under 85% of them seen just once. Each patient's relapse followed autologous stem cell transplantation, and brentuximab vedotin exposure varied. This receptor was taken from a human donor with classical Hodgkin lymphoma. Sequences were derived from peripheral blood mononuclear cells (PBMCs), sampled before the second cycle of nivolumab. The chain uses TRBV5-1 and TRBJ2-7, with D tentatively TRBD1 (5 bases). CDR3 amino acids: CASSSNPLGASSYEQYF. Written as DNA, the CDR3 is TGCGCCAGCAGCTCAAACCCACTTGGGGCAAGCTCCTACGAGCAGTACTTC. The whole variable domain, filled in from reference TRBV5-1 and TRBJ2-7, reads KAGVTQTPRYLIKTRGQQVTLSCSPISGHRSVSWYQQTPGQGLQFLFEYFSETQRNKGNFPGRFSGRQFSNSRSEMNVSTLELGDSALYLCASSSNPLGASSYEQYFGPGTRLTVT.